The rows below give T cell receptor beta chains drawn from one sample of a study of metastatic and nonmetastatic thyroid tumors. TCRdb re-clonotyped the PCR reads via MiXCR. The repertoire includes around 20,000 clones, about a quarter of them detected once, and roughly 10% sits in the top ten. The sequenced sample consisted of tumor tissue. All receptors derive from a female donor with papillary thyroid cancer or a benign thyroid nodule (not recorded which). Some clones in this sample may be carry-over from other donors' samples. Both conserved end residues are part of each CDR3. A D gene is named only where the DNA matches it firmly. Not every row has a clone size; where given, it reads once, few, many or a size class.

clone size	J gene	V gene	D gene	CDR3 DNA	CDR3 protein
-	TRBJ2-7	TRBV7-9	TRBD1	TGTGCCAGCAGCTTAGAAGGGGGCGGCTACGAGCAGTACTTC	CASSLEGGGYEQYF
-	TRBJ1-6	TRBV6-2/TRBV6-3	-	TGTGCCAGCACCCGTGTCCCGCCGGGGTCACCCCTCCACTTT	CASTRVPPGSPLHF
few	TRBJ2-7	TRBV5-1	TRBD2	TGCGCCAGCAGCGCGGGACTAGCGGGAGGGCCGTCCTCTCGGGAGCAGTACTTC	CASSAGLAGGPSSREQYF
few	TRBJ2-2	TRBV28	-	TGTGCCAGCAGTTTAAGGACCGTGCCCGGGGAGCTGTTTTTT	CASSLRTVPGELFF
-	TRBJ1-2	TRBV20-1	-	TGCAGTGCCCCCAGCAGGGGCGGCTATGGCTACACCTTC	CSAPSRGGYGYTF
-	TRBJ2-7	TRBV4-1	-	TGCGCCCGCAGCCCAGAAGGCGGGATCTACGAGCAGTACTTC	CARSPEGGIYEQYF
once	TRBJ2-3	TRBV5-5	-	TGTGCCAGCAGCCCCCTCGGGATTTACCCAGATACGCAGTATTTT	CASSPLGIYPDTQYF
-	TRBJ2-3	TRBV3-1	TRBD2	TGTGCCAGCAGCCGAAGACTAGCGGGTTCCACAGATACGCAGTATTTT	CASSRRLAGSTDTQYF
-	TRBJ2-3	TRBV6-2/TRBV6-3	TRBD2	TGTGCCAGCAGTCACCTCATGTTAACGGGAGGAGGGACAGATACGCAGTATTTT	CASSHLMLTGGGTDTQYF
many	TRBJ1-2	TRBV4-2	-	TGTGCCAGCAGCCAAGATGACGGGAACTATGGCTACACCTTC	CASSQDDGNYGYTF
-	TRBJ2-2	TRBV20-1	TRBD1	TGCAGTGCTAGAAAAAACCCAGGGGGCGCGGTCGGGGAGCTGTTTTTT	CSARKNPGGAVGELFF
-	TRBJ1-2	TRBV6-2/TRBV6-3	-	TGTGCCAGCAGTTACGGCGGCAACTATGGCTACACCTTC	CASSYGGNYGYTF
many	TRBJ2-3	TRBV7-8	-	TGTGCCAGCAGCTCAGGGGAGAGCCGCACAGATACGCAGTATTTT	CASSSGESRTDTQYF
-	TRBJ2-5	TRBV6-2/TRBV6-3	TRBD1	TGTGCCAGCAGTCCGGACAGGGGAGGGTCCCAGTACTTC	CASSPDRGGSQYF
-	TRBJ2-2	TRBV6-2/TRBV6-3	TRBD2	TGTGCCAGCAGTCCCCCCGGGACTAATAGGAACGGGGAGCTGTTTTTT	CASSPPGTNRNGELFF
-	TRBJ2-5	TRBV11-2	-	TGTGCCAGCAGCTTTGGGGGGAACCAAGAGACCCAGTACTTC	CASSFGGNQETQYF
many	TRBJ2-3	TRBV6-1	-	TGTGCCAGCAGTGGACAGCTCCGTTCCTCTAGCACAGATACGCAGTATTTT	CASSGQLRSSSTDTQYF
many	TRBJ1-2	TRBV5-6	-	TGTGCCAGCAGCTTGGTCGGGGAGGGATATGGCTACACCTTC	CASSLVGEGYGYTF
medium-sized	TRBJ1-2	TRBV28	-	TGTGCCAGCAGTTTCTTTGCCTATGGCTACACCTTC	CASSFFAYGYTF
many	TRBJ2-7	TRBV4-2	TRBD1	TGTGCCAGCAGCCAAGATTGGCAGGGGGAAATAGAGGACGAGCAGTACTTC	CASSQDWQGEIEDEQYF
-	TRBJ1-5	TRBV12-3/TRBV12-4	-	TGTGCCACCCAGGGTTTCGGCAATCAGCCCCAGCATTTT	CATQGFGNQPQHF
-	TRBJ1-1	TRBV11-1	TRBD1	TGTGCCAGCAGCACCCCTGAGGGGGCTTTAGACACTGAAGCTTTCTTT	CASSTPEGALDTEAFF
many	TRBJ1-1	TRBV10-2	-	TGCGCCAGCAGCCTATCCGGGACCGAAGCTTTCTTT	CASSLSGTEAFF
many	TRBJ1-2	TRBV30	-	TGTGCCTGGAGACTTCCTGGAGGGGCTAACTATGGCTACACCTTC	CAWRLPGGANYGYTF
-	TRBJ2-7	TRBV5-1	-	TGCGCCAGCAGGGTAGGAGGGACTTACGAGCAGTACTTC	CASRVGGTYEQYF
once	TRBJ1-1	TRBV20-1	-	TGCAGTGCTAGAGGTTTGGGTTACGGCACTGAAGCTTTCTTT	CSARGLGYGTEAFF
many	TRBJ2-7	TRBV5-1	TRBD1	TGCGCCAGCAGCCCGCAGGGACAGGGGGTCTACGAGCAGTACTTC	CASSPQGQGVYEQYF
many	TRBJ2-3	TRBV6-1	-	TGTGCCAGCAGTCAAGTCCGGGCAGATACGCAGTATTTT	CASSQVRADTQYF
medium-sized	TRBJ1-5	TRBV18	-	TGTGCCAGCTCCTCCGGGGTTGTCGGGCAGCCCCAGCATTTT	CASSSGVVGQPQHF
few	TRBJ1-2	TRBV2	-	TGTGCCAGCAGTGTTGAACAGTATTATGGCTACACCTTC	CASSVEQYYGYTF
medium-sized	TRBJ2-7	TRBV6-1	-	TGTGCCAGCAGTGAAGAAGCGCATTACTCCTACGAGCAGTACTTC	CASSEEAHYSYEQYF
-	TRBJ2-1	TRBV12-5	TRBD2	TGTGCTAGTGGTTTGGTACGGTGGGGGGGAAATGAGCAGTTCTTC	CASGLVRWGGNEQFF
many	TRBJ1-1	TRBV6-5	-	TGTGCCAGCAGTTCACTCGTGAACACTGAAGCTTTCTTT	CASSSLVNTEAFF
-	TRBJ2-1	TRBV20-1	TRBD2	TGCAGTGCTAGAGTTTGGACTAGCAATGAGCAGTTCTTC	CSARVWTSNEQFF
many	TRBJ1-1	TRBV20-1	-	TGCAGTGCTAGAGATGGGGCGAGATTGAACACTGAAGCTTTCTTT	CSARDGARLNTEAFF
medium-sized	TRBJ2-1	TRBV7-6	-	TGTGCCAGCAGCTTAGGGACAGCCGAATACAAGCAGTTCTTC	CASSLGTAEYKQFF
many	TRBJ1-1	TRBV7-2	-	TGTGCCAGCAGCTTAGGAGGGTGGAACACTGAAGCTTTCTTT	CASSLGGWNTEAFF
few	TRBJ1-1	TRBV27	TRBD1	TGTGCCAGCAGGTCGGACAGGAGGAACACTGAAGCTTTCTTT	CASRSDRRNTEAFF
medium-sized	TRBJ2-7	TRBV27	TRBD2	TGTGCCAGCAGTTTCCGACTAGCGGGGACCGCGGGCTACGAGCAGTACTTC	CASSFRLAGTAGYEQYF
many	TRBJ1-1	TRBV12-3/TRBV12-4	-	TGTGCCAGCAGCGAAGGGGAAGGCAACCTTGAAGCTTTCTTT	CASSEGEGNLEAFF
few	TRBJ2-6	TRBV6-1	-	TGTGCCACTACGGAGGAAGGGACTGGGGCCAACGTCCTGACTTTC	CATTEEGTGANVLTF
many	TRBJ2-1	TRBV27	TRBD2	TGTGCCAGCGAGACTAGCGGGAGCAGCAATGAGCAGTTCTTC	CASETSGSSNEQFF